The rows below give T cell receptor beta chains drawn from one sample of a study of regulatory T cells in long-lasting Graves disease. TCRdb fed the multiplex PCR reads into MiXCR, producing one record per CDR3 protein. The sample carries about 470,000 distinct CDR3 sequences, 20% to 25% recorded once. Sequenced here: peripheral blood mononuclear cells (PBMCs), sampled when the disease was refractory, from a patient treated with antithyroid drugs. Receptors were obtained from a female donor with Graves disease. Each CDR3 is given without its conserved first and last residue. Each record gives: D gene, V gene, clone size, J gene, CDR3 protein. D genes are given only for firm matches. Some rows mark clone size as missing; the rest say once, few, many or name a class of expanded clone.

NA	TRBV27	few	TRBJ1-2	ASSRVGELGNYGYT
NA	TRBV3-1	NA	TRBJ2-3	ASSRSSGLDTQY
TRBD1	TRBV4-1	NA	TRBJ1-2	ASSDRGTYGYT
NA	TRBV20-1	many	TRBJ1-3	SARDFRFAGAGGNTIY
NA	TRBV27	many	TRBJ1-5	ASSLDRRQPQH
TRBD1	TRBV7-2	few	TRBJ1-4	ASSWTGGYEKLF
NA	TRBV20-1	NA	TRBJ2-2	SARTGLQNTGELF
NA	TRBV19	NA	TRBJ1-4	ASTSPAAGGNEKLF
TRBD2	TRBV29-1	few	TRBJ2-2	SVGGLAGTGELF
NA	TRBV14	few	TRBJ1-2	ASSQSLGSGYT
NA	TRBV29-1	many	TRBJ2-5	SVESTGETQY
TRBD1	TRBV5-1	NA	TRBJ1-6	ASSLTGLHNSPLH
NA	TRBV11-2	many	TRBJ2-7	ASSLLTHEQY
NA	TRBV7-4	NA	TRBJ2-5	ASSIKGPQETQY
NA	TRBV12-3/TRBV12-4	many	TRBJ1-5	ASSLRRFNQPQH
NA	TRBV28	few	TRBJ2-2	ASSLPSDTGELF
NA	TRBV6-5	many	TRBJ2-2	ASSYSQRNTGELF
NA	TRBV7-8	NA	TRBJ2-3	ASSLENGGLTQY
NA	TRBV24-1	many	TRBJ1-5	ATSDNYSNQPQR
NA	TRBV6-1	few	TRBJ1-2	ASRLRPVRGDYT
NA	TRBV3-1	few	TRBJ1-6	ASSQEDNSPLH
TRBD2	TRBV28	few	TRBJ2-7	ASSQGTSAYYEQY
TRBD2	TRBV10-2	NA	TRBJ2-2	ASSAVAGAVTGELF
NA	TRBV2	many	TRBJ1-6	ASSDLGGLALH
NA	TRBV12-3/TRBV12-4	many	TRBJ1-1	ASSFRSGPNTEAF
TRBD2	TRBV28	many	TRBJ2-7	ASSASGRGYEQY
TRBD2	TRBV28	many	TRBJ2-7	ASSALWEGAYEQY
TRBD2	TRBV2	many	TRBJ2-5	ASRKLAGQETQY
NA	TRBV28	many	TRBJ1-5	ASRSLRQAVGYNQPQH
NA	TRBV2	NA	TRBJ1-1	ASKMDPTANVEAF
NA	TRBV28	few	TRBJ1-2	ASRDWDNLYGYT
TRBD2	TRBV9	few	TRBJ2-5	ASSEGLAGAWETQY
NA	TRBV12-3/TRBV12-4	NA	TRBJ1-2	ASSPQSDYGYT
TRBD1	TRBV28	many	TRBJ2-4	ASSLVRDREQY
TRBD2	TRBV9	NA	TRBJ2-5	ASSVALAEAPY
NA	TRBV6-5	many	TRBJ2-7	ASSYADRSYEQY
NA	TRBV7-2	many	TRBJ1-6	ASRQGGGVTALH
TRBD2	TRBV7-8	NA	TRBJ2-7	ASSSVAGGFSYEQY
NA	TRBV9	few	TRBJ1-2	ASSVEGSTNYGYT
NA	TRBV30	few	TRBJ2-5	AWSRKEHLTGARETQY
TRBD1	TRBV27	NA	TRBJ1-6	ASSLWTGRDSPLH
NA	TRBV7-2	many	TRBJ1-1	ASSLIPGANTEAF